This T cell receptor beta chain came from a study of human T cells and chemical hapten exposure. Study in general: Skin of the upper inner arm, roughly 2 cm by roughly 2 cm, received 2% DPC for sensitization. Readings were taken at 6 days from patch tests that had applied 0.01% DPC to the upper back. Alopecia areata, totalis or universalis was found in mostly female patients.

In TCRdb, the RACE reads were re-called with MiXCR into one record per CDR3 protein. The repertoire holds a few hundred thousand distinct CDR3 sequences, with about 5.4% as singletons. Time point reported: pre-sensitization, week 0. Treatment noted: therapeutic diphenylcyclopropenone sensitization with weekly scalp DPC. The authors extracted total RNA from unfractionated whole blood. The CDR3 is 15 residues long. V was cut by 2 bases and J by 5 bases, with 13 bases left in between. Per the germline V gene, CDR1 is SGHTA and CDR2 is FQGNSA. This clonotype was observed a few times. This TCR was recovered from a woman younger than 30 with alopecia areata. Some clones in this sample may be carry-over from other donors' samples. The specimen comprised whole blood, sampled in connection with sensitization to the hapten diphenylcyclopropenone (DPC). V is TRBV7-2 and J is TRBJ1-5; D unresolved. The CDR3 DNA sequence: TGTGCCAGCAGCTTAACCAGCGTCGTTCATCAGCCCCAGCATTTT. Amino acid sequence: CASSLTSVVHQPQHF.